The 21 T cell receptor beta chains below all came from one sample that was sequenced in a study of cytomegalovirus exposure and HLA in healthy donors. It was with 60 Vbeta and 13 Jbeta primers that the PCR ran. Measured with immunoSEQ multiplex PCR; TCRdb has only the in-frame clones, and not every one. The table includes under 300,000 clones, around 65% detected once. Source material: PBMCs. The source of these receptors is a female donor in good health and CMV-seronegative.

The chain employs TRBV28 and TRBJ2-2, with 7 bases fitting TRBD2. The germline gives CDR1 MDHEN, CDR2 SYDVKM. V lost 7 bases and J lost 5; bases outside the gene matches: 10. This CDR3 is built from 15 residues. CDR3 bases: TGTGCCAGCAACCCGGTGCAGGGAGGGACCGGGGAGCTGTTTTTT. As protein: CASNPVQGGTGELFF.

This sequence joins TRBV6-5 and TRBJ2-7, with 11 bases lining up with TRBD1. The CDR3 length is 14 residues. Germline V gene data show CDR1 as MNHEY and CDR2 as SVGAGI. V was pared by 7 bases and J by 9 bases, with 11 bases of the junction left unmatched. The CDR3 reads CASMDSGQGEMQYF. CDR3 nucleotide sequence: TGTGCCAGCATGGATTCGGGACAGGGGGAGATGCAGTACTTC.

This chain connects TRBV12-5 to TRBJ2-7; 10 nucleotides align to TRBD1. J lost 2 bases, V lost 4 bases, and 8 bases had no gene match. CDR3 length: 16 amino acids. Germline loops: CDR1 LGHNT, CDR2 FRNRAP. The CDR3 DNA is TGTGCTAGTGGTTCAGGGACAGGGGATGGTACCTACGAGCAGTACTTC. It specifies CASGSGTGDGTYEQYF.

This clone was seen a handful of times. Other DNA sequences in this sample translate to the same CDR3. The V call is TRBV2, the J call TRBJ2-1; 10 bases fit TRBD2. This CDR3 contains 16 residues. Losses at the gene ends were 1 base for V and 4 bases for J; bases not matched to a gene: 4. Germline V lookup: CDR1 SNHLY, CDR2 FYNNEI. CDR3 residues: CASSEESSGGYNEQFF. The CDR3 DNA reads TGTGCCAGCAGTGAAGAGAGTAGCGGGGGGTACAATGAGCAGTTCTTC.

The J gene is TRBJ2-2, the V gene TRBV11-3; D remains unclear. The V gene's germline CDR1 is SGHNT and CDR2 YENEEA. The CDR3 is 14 amino acids. Trimming pared 2 bases from V and 5 bases from J, leaving 9 bases between. The CDR3 DNA reads TGTGCCAGCAGCTTACGTAGCCAAACCGGGGAGCTGTTTTTT. This translates into CASSLRSQTGELFF.

The genes are TRBV4-1 and TRBJ2-1; 8 bases match TRBD2. The CDR3 has 14 amino acids. Germline trimming cut 4 bases from V and 4 bases from J; bases unmatched to any gene: 3. CDR1 and CDR2 from the germline V gene are MGHRA and YSYEKL. CDR3 residues: CASSPGLVYNEQFF. CDR3 sequence (DNA): TGCGCCAGCAGCCCGGGACTAGTTTACAATGAGCAGTTCTTC.

This clone has more than one count but fewer than ten. This chain links TRBV5-6 with TRBJ2-1; TRBD2 matches 8 bases. The trim removed 0 bases at V and 0 bases at J, leaving 8 bases unmatched. CDR3 length: 18 residues. Germline V gene data show CDR1 as SGHDT and CDR2 as YYEEEE. The CDR3 nucleotides are TGTGCCAGCAGCTTGGACGGCGCGGGAGGACCCTCCTACAATGAGCAGTTCTTC. Its protein product is CASSLDGAGGPSYNEQFF.

This rearrangement joins TRBV1 to TRBJ2-4; the table calls TRBD1, which could not be checked here. TRBV1 is a known pseudogene. CDR3 length: 18 amino acids. The CDR3 DNA sequence: TGCACCAGCAGCCTAAAGGCAAAACAGGGGGTTGACAAAAACATTCAGTACTTC. Translation gives CTSSLKAKQGVDKNIQYF.

This clone showed up just a few times. CDR3 in amino acids: CATRRSGEGYGYTF. The CDR3 bases are TGTGCCACCCGTCGTTCCGGGGAGGGATATGGCTACACCTTC. J is TRBJ1-2 and V is TRBV15; D unclear. This CDR3 has 14 residues. Germline CDR1 reads LNHNV; CDR2 reads YYDKDF (reference sequence). V was pared by 8 bases and J by 5 bases, with 18 bases between.

The gene calls are TRBV4-1 and TRBJ2-1; D is perhaps TRBD2 (6 bases). This CDR3 has 13 residues. Trimming pared 7 bases from V and 9 bases from J, leaving 16 bases between. Looked up from germline, CDR1 is MGHRA and CDR2 is YSYEKL. This chain's CDR3 is CASTRDVGGEQFF. DNA of the CDR3: TGCGCCAGCACCCGAGATGTGGGGGGTGAGCAGTTCTTC.

This sequence joins TRBV2 and TRBJ2-7, with 10 bases aligning to TRBD1. V was pared by 6 bases and J by 5 bases, with 7 bases of the junction left unmatched. The CDR3 runs to 14 residues. The germline V gene encodes CDR1 SNHLY and CDR2 FYNNEI. The CDR3 DNA sequence: TGTGCCAGCAGATCTGACAGGGGGCACAACGAGCAGTACTTC. Protein: CASRSDRGHNEQYF.

This clone was found a few times. This chain links TRBV19 with TRBJ2-7; 7 bases agree with TRBD2. Germline V CDR1 and CDR2: LNHDA, SQIVND (reference sequence). The CDR3 sequence is 16 residues long. J gave up 0 bases and V 1 base, and 6 bases lay outside the gene matches. For the CDR3, the DNA is TGTGCCAGTAGTATAGTGGTCGGGAGGTCCTCCTACGAGCAGTACTTC. Translation: CASSIVVGRSSYEQYF.

This clone is a singleton in its sample. V usage is TRBV28 and J usage is TRBJ2-5; TRBD1 aligns across 10 bases. Near its end, the DNA agrees better with TRBJ2-7, so the J call may be wrong. The germline gives CDR1 MDHEN, CDR2 SYDVKM. This CDR3 is 15 amino acids long. CDR3 in amino acids: CASSPGQGNPYEQYF. The CDR3 DNA follows: TGTGCCAGCAGTCCGGGACAGGGGAATCCCTACGAGCAGTACTTC.

V is TRBV11-3 and J is TRBJ2-2; a weak D match, TRBD2 (6 bases). The V and J ends lost 7 bases and 4 bases respectively, with 13 bases between them. The CDR3 has 14 residues. Germline V CDR1 and CDR2: SGHNT, YENEEA. CDR3 region: CASTPGGITGELFF. In DNA form, the CDR3 reads TGTGCCAGCACCCCCGGCGGGATCACCGGGGAGCTGTTTTTT.

This clone has just one count. The chain has TRBV7-8 and TRBJ2-3; D might be TRBD2 (6 bases). Germline lookup yields CDR1 SGHVS and CDR2 FQNEAQ. Trimming removed 6 bases from V and 5 bases from J, with 21 bases in between. The CDR3 length is 16 residues. The CDR3 nucleotides read TGTGCCAGCAGGGAGGGTTCTGGGTCCTTTGTAGATACGCAGTATTTT. Residues: CASREGSGSFVDTQYF.

There are a few counts of this clone. This chain joins TRBV2 and TRBJ2-1, with 8 bases that match TRBD2. The CDR3 has 14 residues. V dropped 6 bases and J dropped 6; count of bases not matched to a gene: 7. CDR1 is SNHLY, CDR2 FYNNEI, per germline. The CDR3 sequence: CASRPGLDRNEQFF. CDR3 sequence (DNA): TGTGCCAGCAGACCGGGACTAGATCGCAATGAGCAGTTCTTC.

The chain links TRBV18 to TRBJ1-1; TRBD1 is a possible D gene (5 bases). Germline CDR1 and CDR2: KGHSH and LQKENI. The CDR3 has 13 residues. V dropped 3 bases and J dropped 1 base, with 6 bases sitting between them. The CDR3 spells CASSPQGNTEAFF. The DNA of the CDR3 is TGTGCCAGCTCACCTCAGGGGAACACTGAAGCTTTCTTT.

This clone was counted between two and nine times. The chain couples TRBV6-6 to TRBJ2-7; tentative D call: TRBD2 (5 bases). Germline V gene lookup returns CDR1 MNHNY and CDR2 SVGAGI (reference sequence). With 7 bases removed from V and 5 bases from J, the gap between germline ends came to 18 bases. The CDR3 has 14 residues. CDR3 coding DNA: TGTGCCAGCACCACGGGGAGCCTTAGGGACGAGCAGTACTTC. As protein: CASTTGSLRDEQYF.

CDR3 nucleotide sequence: TGTGCCAGCACTCTGGCCAACCGGGGAAATACGCAGTATTTT. Protein sequence: CASTLANRGNTQYF. The gene calls are TRBV28 and TRBJ2-3; weak D call: TRBD2 (5 bases). Germline V CDR1 and CDR2: MDHEN, SYDVKM. V was pared by 7 bases and J by 7 bases, with 18 bases between. This CDR3 comprises 14 residues.

This clone was detected only a few times. V is TRBV5-5 and J is TRBJ1-5; D remains ambiguous. Germline loops: CDR1 SGHKS, CDR2 YYEKEE (reference sequence). The V and J ends lost 2 bases and 3 bases respectively, with 9 bases between them. The CDR3 runs 14 residues. The CDR3 here is CASSFVLLNQPQHF. DNA of the CDR3: TGTGCCAGCAGCTTTGTCCTCCTCAATCAGCCCCAGCATTTT.

This clone has only a few counts. The gene calls are TRBV6-5 and TRBJ2-1; 14 positions match TRBD2. CDR3 length: 15 residues. V shed 6 bases, J shed 8 bases, and the junction held 6 bases outside the gene matches. CDR1 and CDR2 from the germline V gene are MNHEY and SVGAGI. The DNA for the CDR3 is TGTGCCAGCAGCCTCGGGACTAGCGGGAGAGATGAGCAGTTCTTC. Translation gives CASSLGTSGRDEQFF.